This TCR beta chain was profiled in a study of blood T cell repertoires in COVID-19. Study information: Some COVID-19 samples were acute and others convalescent; all came from the United States, Italy and Spain. PBMCs, B-cell-depleted T cells, or T cells provided the cDNA or gDNA that made up the material.

Original methodology: Reference gene primer amplification in the assay estimated nucleated cell counts. The table came from immunoSEQ multiplex PCR; TCRdb's copy has only in-frame clones and leaves some out. V, J and clone size are those of that table, while D and trimming were read from the DNA. This sample has approximately 260,000 clones, with 70% to 90% found just once. Germline-derived CDR1 and CDR2 are LGHNA and YNFKEQ. This CDR3 has 14 residues. The V gene end was trimmed by 4 bases and the J gene end by 3 bases; junction bases not matched to a gene: 4. Sequencing input: peripheral blood. The V and J genes are TRBV4-2 and TRBJ1-1; TRBD1 matches 8 bases. The source is a man in his late teens or twenties with active or convalescent COVID-19. The CDR3 loop is CASSLSQGDTEAFF. The DNA of the CDR3 is TGTGCCAGCAGCCTTTCACAGGGGGACACTGAAGCTTTCTTT.